Below are 12 T cell receptor beta chains sequenced from a single sample in a study of CD8+CD57+ T cells in acquired aplastic anemia. It was genomic DNA that served as the template for profiling TCR beta VDJ and CDR3. TCRdb passed the reads through MiXCR, listing each CDR3 protein once. Here the sample spans approximately 200,000 distinct CDR3 sequences, 64% being singletons. Sequenced sample: sorted CD4+, CD8+, or CD8+CD57+ T cells (not recorded which) from PBMCs. The receptors were sampled from a human donor with severe aplastic anemia or a healthy control (not recorded which).

This chain uses TRBV5-1 with TRBJ2-7, with 9 bases lining up with TRBD1. With 0 bases clipped from V and 7 bases from J, the junction kept 5 bases outside the gene matches. Germline CDR1 is SGHRS and CDR2 is YFSETQ. CDR3 length: 14 amino acids. The CDR3 DNA is TGCGCCAGCAGCTTGGACAGGGGGCCGGATGAGCAGTACTTC. It yields the protein CASSLDRGPDEQYF.

By sample fraction, this clonotype is medium-sized. This chain links TRBV12-3 or TRBV12-4 with TRBJ1-5; D unclear. Trimming removed 3 bases from V and 2 bases from J, with 11 bases in between. This CDR3 spans 15 amino acids. CDR3 coding DNA: TGTGCCAGCAGTTTTATAGGGCAGGGCAATCAGCCCCAGCATTTT. Amino acid sequence: CASSFIGQGNQPQHF.

The V gene is TRBV12-3 or TRBV12-4, the J gene TRBJ1-1, with D hard to call. V was trimmed by 5 bases and J by 1 base, leaving 11 bases between them. The CDR3 is 14 residues long. CDR3 residues: CASSPRRRNTEAFF. CDR3 DNA sequence: TGTGCCAGCAGTCCGAGGAGGAGGAACACTGAAGCTTTCTTT.

The rearrangement uses TRBV10-3 and TRBJ1-2, with 8 bases matching TRBD1. CDR1 is ENHRY and CDR2 is SYGVKD in the germline V gene. After removal of 6 bases from V and 8 bases from J, the junction contained 8 bases not matched to a gene. The CDR3 is made up of 13 amino acids. The CDR3 spells CAISFHRGGGYTF. CDR3 sequence (DNA): TGTGCCATCAGCTTCCACAGGGGGGGCGGCTACACCTTC.

The chain has TRBV20-1 and TRBJ1-1, with D unclear. This CDR3 contains 12 residues. V dropped 4 bases and J dropped 0 bases, with 6 bases sitting between them. Germline lookup yields CDR1 DFQATT and CDR2 SNEGSKA (reference sequence). The CDR3 DNA sequence: TGCAGTGCTAAACCGATGAACACTGAAGCTTTCTTT. Translation gives CSAKPMNTEAFF.

V usage is TRBV19 and J usage is TRBJ1-1, with a possible D match to TRBD1 (5 bases). CDR3 length equals 13 residues. Germline CDR1 reads LNHDA; CDR2 reads SQIVND (reference sequence). V lost 4 bases and J lost 7, with 13 bases in between. The CDR3 loop is CASSTRQGVEAFF. DNA of the CDR3: TGTGCCAGTAGTACTCGCCAGGGCGTTGAAGCTTTCTTT. Variable domain in full (rest from reference TRBV19 and TRBJ1-1): DGGITQSPKYLFRKEGQNVTLSCEQNLNHDAMYWYRQDPGQGLRLIYYSQIVNDFQKGDIAEGYSVSREKKESFPLTVTSAQKNPTAFYLCASSTRQGVEAFFGQGTRLTVV.

This clonotype was found once. J is TRBJ2-7 and V is TRBV7-8; 7 positions match TRBD1. Trimming removed 5 bases from V and 3 bases from J; junction bases left unmatched: 7. CDR1 is SGHVS, CDR2 FQNEAQ, per germline. CDR3 length: 14 residues. For the CDR3, the DNA is TGTGCCAGCAGCCCCGACAGGGTGCTCTACGAGCAGTACTTC. This sequence encodes CASSPDRVLYEQYF. The whole variable domain, filled in from reference TRBV7-8 and TRBJ2-7, reads GAGVSQSPRYKVAKRGQDVALRCDPISGHVSLFWYQQALGQGPEFLTYFQNEAQLDKSGLPSDRFFAERPEGSVSTLKIQRTQQEDSAVYLCASSPDRVLYEQYFGPGTRLTVT.

The V and J genes are TRBV20-1 and TRBJ2-2; D remains ambiguous. The CDR3 length is 12 residues. The V and J ends lost 7 bases and 1 base respectively, with 7 bases between them. Germline CDR1 DFQATT, CDR2 SNEGSKA (reference sequence). The CDR3 spells CSVPQNTGELFF. The CDR3 region has the DNA TGCAGTGTCCCACAGAACACCGGGGAGCTGTTTTTT.

As regards this clonotype: One base away lies a much larger clone, so this may be a sequencing read error. In DNA form, the CDR3 reads TGTGCCAGCAGGCCCGCTCAGGAACGGCCCTCTGGGGCCAACGTCCTGACTTTC. Its translation: CASRPAQERPSGANVLTF. J is TRBJ2-6 and V is TRBV2; D not resolved. CDR1 and CDR2 from the germline V gene are SNHLY and FYNNEI. CDR3 length equals 18 residues. Trimming shortened V by 6 bases and J by 0 bases, and 18 bases separated the two germline ends.

This clonotype is a singleton in its sample. The V gene is TRBV2, the J gene TRBJ2-7; no definite D call. The CDR3 totals 12 residues. V lost 6 bases and J lost 2, with 8 bases in between. Germline assignment: CDR1 SNHLY and CDR2 FYNNEI. CDR3 DNA sequence: TGTGCCAGCAGCAACGTGGCCTACGAGCAGTACTTC. It translates to CASSNVAYEQYF.

In this sample, this clonotype turned up a few times. The chain recombines TRBV20-1 with TRBJ1-6; perhaps TRBD1 as D (6 bases). Germline loops: CDR1 DFQATT, CDR2 SNEGSKA (reference sequence). Trimming took 5 bases from V and 15 from J, leaving 14 bases between them. The CDR3 covers 11 residues. CDR3 sequence: CSAPQGVSLHF. The CDR3 DNA reads as TGCAGTGCTCCACAGGGTGTAAGCCTCCACTTT.

This chain connects TRBV5-1 to TRBJ2-7, with unresolved D. The germline V gene has CDR1 SGHRS and CDR2 YFSETQ. V was shortened by 0 bases and J by 5 bases, with 9 bases between the two germline ends. This CDR3 spans 13 amino acids. CDR3 bases: TGCGCCAGCAGCTTGGGCAGAAAGGACGAGCAGTACTTC. The encoded protein is CASSLGRKDEQYF.